This TCR beta chain was obtained from a study of T and B cells in COVID-19 patients. CDR1 and CDR2 (germline): SGHAT, FQDESV (reference sequence). The V gene lost 5 bases and the J gene lost 7 bases, with 18 bases spanning the gap. This CDR3 has 15 amino acids. BIOMED2 TRB-A/B primer pools were used in multiplex TRB PCR. TCRdb re-called the multiplex PCR reads with MiXCR, one entry per CDR3 protein. This sample has around 28,000 distinct CDR3 sequences, with about 30% found just once. Blood genomic DNA input for TRB amplification was about 240-500 ng. The rearrangement links TRBV11-1 to TRBJ1-5; a weak D match, TRBD1 (6 bases). The sample taken for sequencing was blood. The clonotype was recovered from a human donor who had recovered from COVID-19. Written as DNA, the CDR3 is TGTGCCAGCAGCCCCGCGGCAGGGGAGAACCAGCCCCAGCATTTT. Amino acids: CASSPAAGENQPQHF.